These 21 T cell receptor beta chains share one sample of origin, sequenced in a study of cytotoxic CD8 clonotypes in ibrutinib-treated CLL. Measured with immunoSEQ multiplex PCR; TCRdb has only the in-frame clones, and not every one. The repertoire has about 150,000 clones, about 78% of them found once; the top ten carry about 5%. The source material was PBMCs, sampled after 24 months of ibrutinib treatment. The receptor source for this set is a human donor with chronic lymphocytic leukemia.

This clone was seen a few times. This rearrangement joins TRBV5-1 to TRBJ1-6; D possibly corresponds to TRBD1 (6 bases). Germline V gives CDR1 SGHRS, CDR2 YFSETQ. The CDR3 sequence is 14 residues long. With 3 bases removed from V and 7 bases from J, the gap between germline ends came to 11 bases. The CDR3 loop is CASSSQGSNSPLHF. As DNA, the CDR3 is TGCGCCAGCAGCTCACAGGGAAGCAATTCACCCCTCCACTTT.

This clone was counted only a few times. The genes are TRBV6-6 and TRBJ1-2; 9 bases match TRBD1. This CDR3 contains 13 residues. Germline CDR1 is MNHNY and CDR2 is SVGAGI (reference sequence). The J segment lost 5 bases and the V segment lost 6 bases, leaving 4 bases of the junction unmatched. This CDR3 is CASSRDREYGYTF. Here the CDR3 DNA reads TGTGCCAGCAGCCGGGACAGGGAGTATGGCTACACCTTC.

The gene calls are TRBV7-2 and TRBJ2-1; 8 bases map to TRBD1. The J segment lost 8 bases and the V segment lost 1 base, leaving 7 bases of the junction unmatched. Germline lookup yields CDR1 SGHTA and CDR2 FQGNSA. The length of the CDR3 is 15 residues. Written as DNA, the CDR3 is TGTGCCAGCAGCTTAGGGCAGGGGGCGGTCGATGAGCAGTTCTTC. Residues: CASSLGQGAVDEQFF.

This clone was seen many times. This chain connects TRBV5-1 to TRBJ2-1; D tentatively fits TRBD1 or TRBD2 (5 bases each). Trimming stripped 0 bases from V and 1 base from J, with 8 bases between. In germline, CDR1 is SGHRS, CDR2 YFSETQ. This CDR3 region has 15 residues. The CDR3 sequence: CASSLEGESYNEQFF. The CDR3 region has the DNA TGCGCCAGCAGCTTGGAAGGGGAGTCCTACAATGAGCAGTTCTTC.

This clone was observed many times. This chain connects TRBV2 to TRBJ1-5; TRBD1 aligns across 7 bases. This CDR3 comprises 14 residues. Germline loops: CDR1 SNHLY, CDR2 FYNNEI. The V and J ends lost 5 bases and 3 bases, in that order; junction bases with no gene match: 4. CDR3 nucleotides: TGTGCCAGCAGTTGGGACAGCCACAATCAGCCCCAGCATTTT. It codes for CASSWDSHNQPQHF. The full variable domain, rest sourced from reference TRBV2 and TRBJ1-5, is EPEVTQTPSHQVTQMGQEVILRCVPISNHLYFYWYRQILGQKVEFLVSFYNNEISEKSEIFDDQFSVERPDGSNFTLKIRSTKLEDSAMYFCASSWDSHNQPQHFGDGTRLSIL.

This chain connects TRBV7-2 to TRBJ2-1, with 11 bases that match TRBD2. Germline values: CDR1 SGHTA, CDR2 FQGNSA. The V gene end was trimmed by 5 bases and the J gene end by 2 bases; junction bases not matched to a gene: 5. The CDR3 sequence is 16 residues long. CDR3 protein: CASSAGLAVPYNEQFF. The CDR3 DNA reads as TGTGCCAGCAGCGCGGGACTAGCGGTACCCTACAATGAGCAGTTCTTC.

The V call is TRBV6-5, the J call TRBJ2-7, with a tentative D call TRBD1 (5 bases). The CDR3 covers 15 residues. V lost 6 bases, J lost 8 bases, and 23 bases lay in between. In germline, CDR1 is MNHEY, CDR2 SVGAGI. CDR3 in amino acids: CASRRMGILVGQQYF. The CDR3 region has the DNA TGTGCCAGCAGGCGCATGGGGATCTTAGTGGGGCAGCAGTACTTC.

This chain links TRBV7-9 with TRBJ1-2, with 8 bases identical to TRBD1. CDR3 length equals 15 residues. V shed 4 bases, J shed 2 bases, and the junction held 6 bases outside the gene matches. Germline CDR1 and CDR2: SEHNR and FQNEAQ (reference sequence). The CDR3 DNA reads as TGTGCCAGCAGCTCAGGGGGCCGAACCAACTATGGCTACACCTTC. Translating gives CASSSGGRTNYGYTF.

The V and J genes are TRBV7-2 and TRBJ2-1; D might be TRBD1 (5 bases). The germline V gene encodes CDR1 SGHTA and CDR2 FQGNSA. This CDR3 comprises 14 residues. V lost 1 base and J 6 bases, leaving 10 bases between the germline ends. In DNA, the CDR3 is TGTGCCAGCAGCTTAGGGGGCTACCTCAATGAGCAGTTCTTC. Translating gives CASSLGGYLNEQFF. The entire variable domain, with the rest obtained from reference TRBV7-2 and TRBJ2-1, is as follows: GAGVSQSPSNKVTEKGKDVELRCDPISGHTALYWYRQSLGQGLEFLIYFQGNSAPDKSGLPSDRFSAERTGGSVSTLTIQRTQQEDSAVYLCASSLGGYLNEQFFGPGTRLTVL.

The V call is TRBV7-3, the J call TRBJ1-6; no clear D. This CDR3 has 15 amino acids. Trimming removed 2 bases at V and 8 bases at J, with 13 bases between. The germline V gene has CDR1 SGHTA and CDR2 FQGTGA. For the CDR3, the DNA is TGTGCCAGCAGCTTAGGACCGCCCCGGGATTCACCCCTCCACTTT. Protein: CASSLGPPRDSPLHF.

This clone was counted between two and nine times. The rearrangement links TRBV5-6 to TRBJ2-5; unclear D gene. CDR3 length: 13 residues. Germline CDR1 and CDR2: SGHDT and YYEEEE. V gave up 0 bases and J gave up 5 bases, with 8 bases separating them. The CDR3 nucleotides are TGTGCCAGCAGCTTGGCGCACGAGGAGACCCAGTACTTC. Translated, it gives CASSLAHEETQYF.

This clone was counted many times. The chain couples TRBV30 to TRBJ2-7; D call uncertain. There are 14 residues in the CDR3. Germline values: CDR1 GTSNPN, CDR2 SVGIG (reference sequence). The V gene lost 2 bases and the J gene lost 2 bases, with 13 bases spanning the gap. CDR3 protein: CAWSTAGPPYEQYF. As DNA, the CDR3 is TGTGCCTGGAGTACCGCAGGTCCACCCTACGAGCAGTACTTC.

The CDR3 sequence is CASTRGGAWYGYTF. Written as DNA, the CDR3 is TGTGCCAGCACCCGGGGGGGGGCTTGGTATGGCTACACCTTC. This chain connects TRBV7-2 to TRBJ1-2; TRBD1 is a possible D gene (6 bases). From germline, CDR1 is SGHTA and CDR2 FQGNSA. The CDR3 has 14 residues. The V gene lost 7 bases and the J gene lost 5 bases, with 17 bases spanning the gap.

This clone was counted a few times. The V call is TRBV19, the J call TRBJ2-1; D unresolved. Germline V gene sequence: CDR1 LNHDA, CDR2 SQIVND (reference sequence). The V gene lost 4 bases and the J gene lost 8 bases, with 6 bases spanning the gap. The CDR3 totals 11 residues. This CDR3 reads CASSNLDEQFF. In DNA, the CDR3 is TGTGCCAGTAGTAATCTTGATGAGCAGTTCTTC.

V and J are TRBV7-8 and TRBJ2-7, with 9 bases aligning to TRBD2. The V gene's germline CDR1 is SGHVS and CDR2 FQNEAQ. The CDR3 extends over 17 amino acids. Trimming took 5 bases from V and 0 from J; bases not matched to a gene: 11. In DNA, the CDR3 is TGTGCCAGCAGCCCCCGGACTAGCGAACAAACCTCCTACGAGCAGTACTTC. Residues: CASSPRTSEQTSYEQYF.

The chain employs TRBV28 and TRBJ2-3, with D possibly called TRBD1 or TRBD2 (5 bases each). Germline V gives CDR1 MDHEN, CDR2 SYDVKM. V lost 2 bases to trimming and J lost 1 base, with 16 bases between them. This CDR3 comprises 17 residues. The DNA of the CDR3 is TGTGCCAGCAGTTTAAGCCCCGATGGGGGACGCACAGATACGCAGTATTTT. Protein product: CASSLSPDGGRTDTQYF.

The chain is built from TRBV6-5 and TRBJ1-1; no clear D gene. V was cut by 0 bases and J by 5 bases, with 13 bases left in between. Per the germline V gene, CDR1 is MNHEY and CDR2 is SVGAGI. The CDR3 has 15 residues. The CDR3 protein is CASSYSPGWSTEAFF. CDR3 nucleotide sequence: TGTGCCAGCAGTTACTCGCCGGGGTGGTCGACTGAAGCTTTCTTT.

The rearrangement links TRBV18 to TRBJ1-3, with D unresolved. The CDR3 runs to 14 residues. The germline gives CDR1 KGHSH, CDR2 LQKENI. Trimming shortened V by 3 bases and J by 4 bases, and 10 bases separated the two germline ends. CDR3 coding DNA: TGTGCCAGCTCACCGGCGGGAGCCGGAAACACCATATATTTT. Residues: CASSPAGAGNTIYF.

The CDR3 is CASSPGGARRAEAFF. The CDR3 coding sequence is TGTGCCAGCTCACCAGGGGGGGCGCGGAGGGCTGAAGCTTTCTTT. The chain has TRBV18 and TRBJ1-1; D may be TRBD1 (6 bases). This CDR3 region has 15 residues. The V gene lost 2 bases and the J gene lost 6 bases, with 16 bases spanning the gap. In germline, CDR1 is KGHSH, CDR2 LQKENI.

The chain employs TRBV18 and TRBJ1-2; no reliable D call. Germline lookup yields CDR1 KGHSH and CDR2 LQKENI. The CDR3 length is 14 residues. V was pared by 3 bases and J by 8 bases, with 16 bases between. CDR3 residues: CASSPRNSAGGYTF. In DNA, the CDR3 is TGTGCCAGCTCACCCCGAAATTCCGCGGGGGGCTACACCTTC.

The chain employs TRBV30 and TRBJ2-7; TRBD1 is a possible D gene (7 bases). CDR1 and CDR2 from the germline V gene are GTSNPN and SVGIG (reference sequence). V dropped 0 bases and J dropped 5 bases, with 11 bases sitting between them. The CDR3 is 13 residues long. CDR3 coding DNA: TGTGCCTGGAGTGTCGTCAGGGGGGACGAGCAGTACTTC. Protein product: CAWSVVRGDEQYF.